The clone carrying this TCR beta chain was detected only a few times. Per the original methods: For nucleated cells, counts were estimated from reference gene primer amplification. Repertoires were generated with immunoSEQ multiplex PCR, while TCRdb's copy carries only in-frame clones and drops some. Clone size and V and J calls were adopted from that table, with D and trimming inferred from the DNA. Of 270,000 or so clones in the sample, approximately 91% were seen once. Grouping used clinical history reported by participants in a survey and questionnaire. V was pared by 0 bases and J by 2 bases, with 3 bases of the junction left unmatched. The V gene's germline CDR1 is SGHDN and CDR2 FVKESK. This CDR3 contains 15 residues. The data derive from a study of blood T cell repertoires in COVID-19. The wider study: The cDNA or gDNA used as material had been derived from T cells, B-cell-depleted T cells, or PBMCs.

Sequencing was done on a sample of PBMCs or T cells enriched from blood (not recorded which). The receptor's source is a middle-aged woman with acute COVID-19. The V call is TRBV14, the J call TRBJ2-7; TRBD1 agrees at 8 bases. The chain's CDR3 is CASSQEPTGAYEQYF. The CDR3, as DNA: TGTGCCAGCAGCCAAGAACCGACAGGGGCCTACGAGCAGTACTTC. Combining the CDR3 with reference TRBV14 and TRBJ2-7 gives the whole variable domain EAGVTQFPSHSVIEKGQTVTLRCDPISGHDNLYWYRRVMGKEIKFLLHFVKESKQDESGMPNNRFLAERTGGTYSTLKVQPAELEDSGVYFCASSQEPTGAYEQYFGPGTRLTVT.